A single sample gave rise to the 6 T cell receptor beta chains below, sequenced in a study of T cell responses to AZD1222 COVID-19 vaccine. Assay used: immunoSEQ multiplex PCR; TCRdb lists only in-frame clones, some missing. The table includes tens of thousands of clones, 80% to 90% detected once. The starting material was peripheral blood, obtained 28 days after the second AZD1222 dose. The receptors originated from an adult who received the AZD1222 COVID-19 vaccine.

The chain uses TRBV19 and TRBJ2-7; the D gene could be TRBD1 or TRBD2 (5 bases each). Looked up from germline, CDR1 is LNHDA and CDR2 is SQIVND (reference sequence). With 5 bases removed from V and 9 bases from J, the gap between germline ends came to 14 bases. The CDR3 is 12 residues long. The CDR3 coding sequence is TGTGCCAGTAGTGGCGGACCTGGGGGGCAGTACTTC. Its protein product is CASSGGPGGQYF.

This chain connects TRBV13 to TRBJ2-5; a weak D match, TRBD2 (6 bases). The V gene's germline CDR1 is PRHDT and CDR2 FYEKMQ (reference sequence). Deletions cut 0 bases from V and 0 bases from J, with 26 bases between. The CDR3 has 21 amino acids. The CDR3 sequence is CASSLGLNLPRLATNQETQYF. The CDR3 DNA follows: TGTGCCAGCAGCTTAGGCCTAAATCTCCCACGTCTAGCGACGAACCAAGAGACCCAGTACTTC.

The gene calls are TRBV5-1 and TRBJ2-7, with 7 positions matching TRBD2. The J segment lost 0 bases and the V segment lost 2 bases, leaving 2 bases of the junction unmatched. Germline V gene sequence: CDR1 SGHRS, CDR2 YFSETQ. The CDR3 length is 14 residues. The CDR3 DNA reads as TGCGCCAGCAGCTTCGGGGGGAGCTCCTACGAGCAGTACTTC. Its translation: CASSFGGSSYEQYF.

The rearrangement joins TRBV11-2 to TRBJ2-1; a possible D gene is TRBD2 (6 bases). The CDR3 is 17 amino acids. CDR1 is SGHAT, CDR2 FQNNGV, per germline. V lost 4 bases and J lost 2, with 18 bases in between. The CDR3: CASSSVQSGLTYNEQFF. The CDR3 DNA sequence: TGTGCCAGCAGCTCGGTTCAGTCGGGACTTACCTACAATGAGCAGTTCTTC.

The CDR3 protein is CASSQTGVRGYTF. Here the CDR3 DNA reads TGTGCCAGCAGCCAGACAGGCGTTCGGGGCTACACCTTC. V gene TRBV7-9 combines with J gene TRBJ1-2; a weak D match, TRBD1 (6 bases). With 5 bases removed from V and 8 bases from J, the gap between germline ends came to 15 bases. The germline V gene encodes CDR1 SEHNR and CDR2 FQNEAQ (reference sequence). The CDR3 is made up of 13 amino acids.

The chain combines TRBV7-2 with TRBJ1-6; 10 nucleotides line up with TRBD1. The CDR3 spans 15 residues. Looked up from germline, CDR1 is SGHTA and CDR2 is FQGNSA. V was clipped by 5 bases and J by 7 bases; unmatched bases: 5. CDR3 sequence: CASSPDRGRNSPLHF. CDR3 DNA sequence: TGTGCCAGCAGCCCTGACAGGGGGCGGAATTCACCCCTCCACTTT.